These 3 T cell receptor beta chains came from one sample sequenced in a study of long-term antiretroviral therapy in people with HIV. The libraries were made with immunoSEQ v3.0 at survey level. Measured with immunoSEQ multiplex PCR; TCRdb has only the in-frame clones, and not every one. Of tens of thousands of clones listed, 80% are singletons. The sample in question was unsorted PBMCs, obtained 3.4 years after starting antiretroviral therapy. The source is a man younger than 40 with HIV.

The chain couples TRBV5-1 to TRBJ2-1; TRBD2 is a possible D gene (6 bases). This CDR3 contains 15 residues. Trimming left V 2 bases short and J 0 bases short, with 9 bases between. Germline V CDR1 and CDR2: SGHRS, YFSETQ. CDR3 in DNA: TGCGCCAGCAGCTTTGACGGGAGCTCCTACAATGAGCAGTTCTTC. This gives the protein CASSFDGSSYNEQFF. The full variable domain, completed using reference TRBV5-1 and TRBJ2-1, is KAGVTQTPRYLIKTRGQQVTLSCSPISGHRSVSWYQQTPGQGLQFLFEYFSETQRNKGNFPGRFSGRQFSNSRSEMNVSTLELGDSALYLCASSFDGSSYNEQFFGPGTRLTVL.

This chain links TRBV5-1 with TRBJ2-7, with D uncertain. Trimming left V 0 bases short and J 5 bases short, with 12 bases between. Per germline, CDR1 SGHRS and CDR2 YFSETQ. This CDR3 spans 14 amino acids. The CDR3, as DNA: TGCGCCAGCAGCTTGGCCCTGGGCGGCGACGAGCAGTACTTC. Its translation: CASSLALGGDEQYF.

V usage is TRBV7-8 and J usage is TRBJ1-5; a weak D match, TRBD1 (5 bases). From germline, CDR1 is SGHVS and CDR2 FQNEAQ. With 3 bases removed from V and 9 bases from J, the gap between germline ends came to 12 bases. The CDR3 totals 13 residues. CDR3: CASSFGGIGPQHF. The CDR3 DNA follows: TGTGCCAGCAGCTTCGGGGGGATTGGGCCCCAGCATTTT.